This TCR beta chain was profiled in a study of spatial heterogeneity in lung cancer (dated by TCRdb to about 2019). Describing the broader study: Beta-chain transcripts were consistently detected in greater numbers than alpha-chain transcripts, which likely reflected higher beta-chain transcript abundance. In the raw uncorrected reads, each unique combination of TCR and UMI appeared more than ten times on average. Both alpha and beta chains were TCR-sequenced in samples taken at surgery, namely 220 tumor regions, 63 to 70 matched nontumor lung samples and over 55 PBMC samples. TCR repertoire features were related to nonsynonymous mutation counts determined by whole-exome sequencing of tumor tissue. In non-small cell lung cancer, the study quantitatively compared TCR alpha and beta repertoires across several tumor regions, matched nontumor lung, and blood. In tumor regions, TCR transcript counts showed a strong correlation with a T cell transcriptional module score from matched bulk RNA-seq. The paper as a whole reports these results and caveats: Counts of ubiquitous and regional expanded TCRs were found to correlate with counts of ubiquitous and regional nonsynonymous mutations, respectively. Estimated TCR-seq coverage of tumor T cells was only about 7.4% for alpha chains and 13% for beta chains. Additional single-cell paired TCR alpha and beta sequencing was considered necessary to confirm, at a functional level, the hypothesis that regional TCRs recognize regional mutations. The number of expanded intratumoral alpha and beta TCRs correlated with the tumor nonsynonymous mutation count.

This clonotype was observed many times. Its antigen specificity is not known. No base qualities exist here, and no much larger clone lies one base off it. V is clipped by 0 bases and J by 0 bases, and the sequence between their germline boundaries is 9 bases long. The germline V gene gives CDR1 as SGHDT and CDR2 as YYEEEE. The CDR3 runs 15 residues from the cysteine to the phenylalanine. The retained sequence is limited to the CDR3, 45 bases, with the frame set at the first base. The time point label of this sample denotes: sample taken at primary tumor resection. Donors were 70 or so patients with early-stage, untreated non-small cell lung cancer from the lung TRACERx cohort. For TCR sequencing, whole RNA was extracted from tumor and nontumor lung tissue, or from cryopreserved PBMC samples, and no cell sorting was done. Patients were selected for TCR sequencing only if sufficient RNA was available from at least two tumor regions. A lung pathologist reviewed the tumor and adjacent nontumor lung specimens before the specimens were selected.

Libraries were prepared through 5' RACE. These reads were obtained on a NextSeq 500. The TCR library protocol attached a unique molecular identifier to each TCR cDNA molecule to allow correction of PCR and sequencing errors. The original pipeline was this. TCR identification, UMI-based error correction and CDR3 extraction were performed with Decombinator tools. TCRs above a frequency of 2 per 1,000, corresponding to the top 1% of the tumor frequency distribution, were defined as expanded. Expanded tumor TCRs were classed as regional if statistically deemed absent (corrected P<0.05) from at least one tumor region, otherwise ubiquitous. Renyi diversity was computed with the R vegan package after each repertoire had been subsampled 100 times to 5,000 TCRs. To build CDR3 similarity networks, amino acid triplet string-kernel similarity was used, and CDR3s were connected when their pairwise similarity was above 0.82. The raw public reads went through TCRdb reprocessing: fastp at Q25, MiXCR clone calling, in-frame beta chains kept. Rows are unified per CDR3 protein, each entry keeping the most common DNA and genes. The V and J calls here are based on TCRdb, not the publication. The sample has about 10,000 distinct CDR3 sequences on record, 7.5% to 9.5% of them singletons. The ten largest clonotypes hold 15% to 20% of the sample.

The chain uses TRBV5-6 and TRBJ1-1; no D gene call is confident. Sequenced material: lung tumor tissue, taken at surgery. This clonotype was sampled from a male donor with early-stage non-small cell lung cancer. The nucleotide sequence reads as follows: TGTGCCAGCAGCTTGGACCCTTTCATGAACACTGAAGCTTTCTTT. This sequence encodes CASSLDPFMNTEAFF. The full variable domain, completed from the reference TRBV5-6 and TRBJ1-1 proteins outside the CDR3, reads DAGVTQSPTHLIKTRGQQVTLRCSPKSGHDTVSWYQQALGQGPQFIFQYYEEEERQRGNFPDRFSGHQFPNYSSELNVNALLLGDSALYLCASSLDPFMNTEAFFGQGTRLTVV.